The clone carrying this T cell receptor (beta chain) came up many times. Its antigen is undetermined. The entry originates in a study of Graves' ophthalmopathy and Graves' hyperthyroidism. Study results and caveats: Sensitivity reached roughly 71% and specificity more than 72% when the model predicted ophthalmopathy progression. Clonotypes were expanded in thyroid at above 0.001 frequency, and most also appeared in blood.

The diagnosis combined clinical symptoms, thyroxine, TRAb, thyroid ultrasound and orbital computed tomography scans. The CDR3 totals 14 residues. Trimming cost V 3 bases and J 4 bases, with 13 bases left between them. Germline CDR1 is SGHRS and CDR2 is YFSETQ. RNA transcripts yielded amplified TCR beta CDR3 regions. First-round RT-PCR used HTBI primers; second-round multiplex PCR followed. TCRdb reanalysed the multiplex PCR reads using MiXCR and keeps one entry per CDR3 protein. The sample yields approximately 330,000 distinct CDR3 sequences, 17% seen once. The rearrangement links TRBV5-1 to TRBJ2-5, with D maybe TRBD1 (6 bases). Material for sequencing was peripheral blood. The TCR comes from an adult man with Graves' ophthalmopathy. As DNA, the CDR3 is TGCGCCAGCAGCTCCGGGACATTGAGAGAGACCCAGTACTTC. Protein sequence: CASSSGTLRETQYF.